This entry concerns a single T cell receptor (beta chain). The CDR3 loop spans 20 amino acids. Germline V gives CDR1 SGDLS, CDR2 YYNGEE. Trimming at V came to 0 bases and at J to 2 bases, leaving 14 bases not matched to a gene. These data are taken from a study of blood T cell repertoires in COVID-19. Study in general: Researchers got acute and convalescent COVID-19 samples from the United States, Italy and Spain. Sources were T cells, B-cell-depleted T cells, or PBMCs; the material itself was cDNA or gDNA.

The Seattle patients joined while their infection was active and were tracked longitudinally afterward. Data came from immunoSEQ multiplex PCR; TCRdb stores just in-frame clones and leaves some out. The sample contains over 10,000 clones, approximately 70% of which appear only once. The gene calls are TRBV9 and TRBJ2-3, with 11 nucleotides matching TRBD2. This clonotype was obtained from a man aged 55 to 69 with COVID-19, enrolled during active disease. Sequenced material: peripheral blood. The CDR3 loop reads CASSVAPPSGGREPTDTQYF. CDR3 DNA sequence: TGTGCCAGCAGCGTAGCCCCTCCTAGCGGGGGGCGGGAACCCACAGATACGCAGTATTTT.